The 7 T cell receptor beta chains given below trace back to one sample, sequenced in a study of shared clonotypes between healthy human individuals. Clones were read by immunoSEQ multiplex PCR, and TCRdb kept only the in-frame ones, dropping some. The sample yields around 320,000 clones, around 87% seen once. Input material: memory CD8+ T cells sorted from blood. Specified subset: CD45RO+ cells pooled with CCR7-negative TemRA cells. These receptor sequences come from a man between 18 and 35 years old in good health.

This clone was detected only once. The chain carries TRBV5-6 and TRBJ1-1; D not resolved. From germline, CDR1 is SGHDT and CDR2 YYEEEE. V was clipped by 6 bases and J by 7 bases, with 13 bases between them. The CDR3 runs 12 residues. The CDR3 here is CASTLDGYEAFF. DNA for the CDR3: TGTGCCAGCACCCTGGACGGCTATGAAGCTTTCTTT.

This clone was detected only once. V usage is TRBV5-4 and J usage is TRBJ1-2; unclear D gene. Germline values: CDR1 SGHNT, CDR2 YYREEE (reference sequence). The CDR3 is 14 residues long. V was shortened by 4 bases and J by 5 bases, with 15 bases between the two germline ends. The CDR3 loop reads CASSDELSGYGYTF. The DNA of the CDR3 is TGTGCCAGCAGCGACGAACTCAGCGGGTATGGCTACACCTTC.

This clone appeared once. This chain uses TRBV11-3 with TRBJ2-7; D remains ambiguous. CDR1 and CDR2 from the germline V gene are SGHNT and YENEEA. The CDR3 contains 15 residues. The V end was cut by 5 bases, the J end by 7 bases, with 21 bases between. CDR3 sequence: CASSPSRYRSTEQYF. CDR3 DNA sequence: TGTGCCAGCAGCCCGAGTCGCTACAGATCCACAGAGCAGTACTTC.

This clone has only a few counts. The rearrangement links TRBV5-1 to TRBJ1-1, with a possible D match to TRBD1 (6 bases). The CDR3 spans 13 residues. Germline V gene data show CDR1 as SGHRS and CDR2 as YFSETQ. V lost 5 bases, J lost 6 bases, and 14 bases lay in between. As DNA, the CDR3 is TGCGCCAGCAGTTCACAGGGTTTCCCTGAAGCTTTCTTT. Translated, it gives CASSSQGFPEAFF. The full variable domain, with the rest looked up from reference TRBV5-1 and TRBJ1-1, is KAGVTQTPRYLIKTRGQQVTLSCSPISGHRSVSWYQQTPGQGLQFLFEYFSETQRNKGNFPGRFSGRQFSNSRSEMNVSTLELGDSALYLCASSSQGFPEAFFGQGTRLTVV.

The chain couples TRBV21-1 to TRBJ2-7; the table's D call of TRBD1 was not tested on the DNA. TRBV21-1 is marked as a pseudogene. The CDR3 length is 13 residues. The CDR3 region is CAIDRAGKHEQYF. CDR3 nucleotide sequence: TGTGCCATCGACAGGGCCGGGAAACACGAGCAGTACTTC.

The rearrangement joins TRBV7-9 to TRBJ2-1; TRBD1 is a possible D gene (5 bases). The V and J ends lost 2 bases and 15 bases respectively, with 17 bases between them. Germline-derived CDR1 and CDR2 are SEHNR and FQNEAQ (reference sequence). CDR3 length: 13 amino acids. This chain's CDR3 is CASSLTRVHHRFF. The DNA of the CDR3 is TGTGCCAGCAGCTTAACCAGGGTCCATCACCGGTTCTTC.

V usage is TRBV5-1 and J usage is TRBJ2-3, with D perhaps matching TRBD2 (6 bases). Germline V gene lookup returns CDR1 SGHRS and CDR2 YFSETQ. Trimming removed 0 bases from V and 0 bases from J, with 11 bases in between. The CDR3 totals 16 residues. CDR3 bases: TGCGCCAGCAGCTTGGAGGGCGGGGCGAGCACAGATACGCAGTATTTT. This encodes CASSLEGGASTDTQYF.